Below are 21 T cell receptor beta chains sequenced from a single sample in a study of shared clonotypes between healthy human individuals. Sequencing was performed with immunoSEQ multiplex PCR; in TCRdb, only in-frame clones are kept and a portion is missing. Of a few hundred thousand clones in the sample, 65% are singletons; the top ten hold more than 9.5%. Input material: memory CD4+ T cells sorted from blood. Subset: CD45RA-negative fraction. The receptor source for this set is a man under 40 in good health.

In the case of this clone: Different DNA sequences within this sample yield the same CDR3. The gene calls are TRBV28 and TRBJ1-1; tentatively, D is TRBD1 (6 bases). Trimming removed 4 bases from V and 5 bases from J, with 8 bases in between. The CDR3 has 12 residues. Per the germline V gene, CDR1 is MDHEN and CDR2 is SYDVKM. CDR3 sequence (DNA): TGTGCCAGCAGTTCAGGGGTGACTGAAGCTTTCTTT. Residues: CASSSGVTEAFF. Full variable domain (missing parts from reference TRBV28 and TRBJ1-1): DVKVTQSSRYLVKRTGEKVFLECVQDMDHENMFWYRQDPGLGLRLIYFSYDVKMKEKGDIPEGYSVSREKKERFSLILESASTNQTSMYLCASSSGVTEAFFGQGTRLTVV.

V and J are TRBV6-6 and TRBJ1-1; D is uncertain. CDR1 is MNHNY, CDR2 SVGAGI, per germline (reference sequence). V was trimmed by 11 bases and J by 4 bases, leaving 20 bases between them. The CDR3 is 14 amino acids. The CDR3 DNA reads as TGTGCCTCCGCCCCAGCCGCCCGTGGCACTGAAGCTTTCTTT. It translates to CASAPAARGTEAFF.

The V and J genes are TRBV5-6 and TRBJ1-5; TRBD1 might be the D (5 bases). Germline V gene sequence: CDR1 SGHDT, CDR2 YYEEEE. The V end was cut by 0 bases, the J end by 4 bases, with 11 bases between. The CDR3 sequence is 15 residues long. This CDR3 reads CASSLGGDGNQPQHF. The CDR3 DNA reads as TGTGCCAGCAGCTTGGGAGGGGATGGGAATCAGCCCCAGCATTTT.

Remarks on this clone: Other DNA sequences from this sample encode an identical CDR3 as well. In nucleotides, the CDR3 is TGTGCCAGCAGCTTAGAAGCCAGGGGAACTGAAGCTTTCTTT. Its translation: CASSLEARGTEAFF. The chain combines TRBV11-2 with TRBJ1-1, with D perhaps TRBD1 (6 bases). Trimming removed 0 bases from V and 5 bases from J, with 10 bases in between. This CDR3 has 14 amino acids. The V gene's germline CDR1 is SGHAT and CDR2 FQNNGV.

This clone was seen a few times. The chain couples TRBV29-1 to TRBJ2-7; maybe TRBD2 (5 bases). Germline lookup yields CDR1 SQVTM and CDR2 ANQGSEA. This CDR3 region has 13 residues. V was cut by 4 bases and J by 3 bases, with 13 bases left in between. Here the CDR3 DNA reads TGCAGCGTTGGGATGATCGGAGGCTACGAGCAGTACTTC. It codes for CSVGMIGGYEQYF.

V is TRBV28 and J is TRBJ1-4; D remains ambiguous. CDR3 length: 15 residues. Trimming shortened V by 7 bases and J by 4 bases, and 16 bases separated the two germline ends. From germline, CDR1 is MDHEN and CDR2 SYDVKM. The CDR3, as DNA: TGTGCCAGCAAAGGACGGCAGAGCTTTAATGAAAAACTGTTTTTT. Amino acid sequence: CASKGRQSFNEKLFF. Combining the CDR3 with reference TRBV28 and TRBJ1-4 gives the whole variable domain DVKVTQSSRYLVKRTGEKVFLECVQDMDHENMFWYRQDPGLGLRLIYFSYDVKMKEKGDIPEGYSVSREKKERFSLILESASTNQTSMYLCASKGRQSFNEKLFFGSGTQLSVL.

J is TRBJ2-1 and V is TRBV11-2, with D possibly TRBD2 on 6 matching bases. The CDR3 is 15 residues long. Germline assignment: CDR1 SGHAT and CDR2 FQNNGV. The V end was cut by 2 bases, the J end by 8 bases, with 16 bases between. CDR3 nucleotides: TGTGCCAGCAGCTTAATAGGACGGACTACTCATGAGCAGTTCTTC. It yields the protein CASSLIGRTTHEQFF.

V usage is TRBV4-1 and J usage is TRBJ2-7; D uncertain. The CDR3 totals 17 residues. Deletions cut 2 bases from V and 0 bases from J, with 17 bases between. Looked up from germline, CDR1 is MGHRA and CDR2 is YSYEKL. In DNA form, the CDR3 reads TGCGCCAGCAGCCAATTCTTAGGAGTCGTGAGCTCCTACGAGCAGTACTTC. Residues: CASSQFLGVVSSYEQYF.

This clone has more than one count but fewer than ten. The chain has TRBV30 and TRBJ2-1, with TRBD2 matching over 11 bases. The CDR3 covers 14 residues. CDR1 and CDR2 (germline): GTSNPN, SVGIG (reference sequence). V lost 0 bases, J lost 10 bases, and 5 bases stayed unmatched. The CDR3 region has the DNA TGTGCCTGGAGTGTCCTAGCGGGAGGCAGCGAGCAGTTCTTC. Its protein is CAWSVLAGGSEQFF.

Points on this clone: This sample includes further DNA sequences coding for the same CDR3. The chain carries TRBV18 and TRBJ2-2; TRBD1 aligns across 8 bases. The germline V gene has CDR1 KGHSH and CDR2 LQKENI. V trimming: 6 bases; J trimming: 0 bases; junction bases outside the gene matches: 3. The CDR3 runs to 15 residues. CDR3 residues: CASSPGQANTGELFF. The CDR3 region has the DNA TGTGCCAGCTCGCCGGGACAGGCGAACACCGGGGAGCTGTTTTTT.

Here the CDR3 DNA reads TGTGCCAGCAGCGGGCAGTGGGGCTCTGGGGCCAACGTCCTGACTTTC. Translating it yields CASSGQWGSGANVLTF. The chain employs TRBV28 and TRBJ2-6; D is uncertain. Germline lookup yields CDR1 MDHEN and CDR2 SYDVKM. The CDR3 consists of 16 residues. V was cut by 6 bases and J by 0 bases, with 12 bases left in between.

This rearrangement joins TRBV7-9 to TRBJ2-3; 7 bases match TRBD2. Trimming took 2 bases from V and 0 from J; bases not matched to a gene: 2. CDR1 and CDR2 (germline): SEHNR, FQNEAQ (reference sequence). The CDR3 totals 15 residues. CDR3 sequence: CASSLLSGSTDTQYF. The CDR3 coding sequence is TGTGCCAGCAGCTTACTTAGCGGGAGCACAGATACGCAGTATTTT.

This rearrangement joins TRBV2 to TRBJ1-1, with D maybe TRBD1 (6 bases). Deletions cut 5 bases from V and 4 bases from J, with 14 bases between. Looked up from germline, CDR1 is SNHLY and CDR2 is FYNNEI. The CDR3 sequence is 14 residues long. Written as DNA, the CDR3 is TGTGCCAGCAGTAAACCTCAGGGGTTCACTGAAGCTTTCTTT. Translated: CASSKPQGFTEAFF.

J is TRBJ2-7 and V is TRBV10-3; TRBD2 matches 7 bases. Germline V CDR1 and CDR2: ENHRY, SYGVKD. CDR3 length equals 14 residues. Trimming cost V 2 bases and J 4 bases; bases outside gene matches: 5. The CDR3 loop reads CAISEGGRGYEQYF. CDR3 bases: TGTGCCATCAGTGAGGGCGGGCGGGGGTACGAGCAGTACTTC.

In this sample, this clone turned up once. The chain has TRBV5-6 and TRBJ2-2, with a possible D match to TRBD2 (6 bases). The germline V gene has CDR1 SGHDT and CDR2 YYEEEE. The V end was cut by 2 bases, the J end by 6 bases, with 14 bases between. The CDR3 is 15 residues long. The CDR3 loop reads CASSFWRGMSGELFF. In DNA form, the CDR3 reads TGTGCCAGCAGCTTCTGGCGGGGCATGTCCGGGGAGCTGTTTTTT.

This clone was observed a handful of times. The V gene is TRBV10-3, the J gene TRBJ2-7, with 8 bases that match TRBD2. Germline V gene data show CDR1 as ENHRY and CDR2 as SYGVKD. With 3 bases clipped from V and 3 bases from J, the junction kept 13 bases outside the gene matches. CDR3 size: 17 residues. CDR3 nucleotide sequence: TGTGCCATCAGTGACAGCGGGGGTAATAGCGTAATCTACGAGCAGTACTTC. Amino acid sequence: CAISDSGGNSVIYEQYF.

The chain employs TRBV11-2 and TRBJ2-1; D is uncertain. V dropped 0 bases and J dropped 4 bases, with 7 bases sitting between them. The CDR3 extends over 14 amino acids. Germline V gene data show CDR1 as SGHAT and CDR2 as FQNNGV. The CDR3 loop reads CASSLDWQYNEQFF. The CDR3 DNA is TGTGCCAGCAGCTTAGATTGGCAATACAATGAGCAGTTCTTC.

This clone came up many times. V gene TRBV19 combines with J gene TRBJ2-7, with 8 bases fitting TRBD1. This CDR3 has 15 amino acids. CDR1 and CDR2 from the germline V gene are LNHDA and SQIVND (reference sequence). V gave up 7 bases and J gave up 5 bases; unmatched junction bases: 13. CDR3 sequence (DNA): TGTGCCAGTACTTTATCTGCGACAGGGGACCACGAGCAGTACTTC. This translates into CASTLSATGDHEQYF. Full variable domain (remainder filled in from reference TRBV19 and TRBJ2-7): DGGITQSPKYLFRKEGQNVTLSCEQNLNHDAMYWYRQDPGQGLRLIYYSQIVNDFQKGDIAEGYSVSREKKESFPLTVTSAQKNPTAFYLCASTLSATGDHEQYFGPGTRLTVT.

The chain carries TRBV28 and TRBJ2-3; D is tentatively TRBD1 or TRBD2 (5 bases each). Germline V gene lookup returns CDR1 MDHEN and CDR2 SYDVKM. Trimming removed 6 bases from V and 1 base from J, with 11 bases in between. This CDR3 is built from 14 residues. CDR3 amino acids: CASRGERRTDTQYF. The CDR3 bases are TGTGCCAGCAGGGGGGAACGTCGCACAGATACGCAGTATTTT. The whole variable domain, remainder taken from reference TRBV28 and TRBJ2-3, is DVKVTQSSRYLVKRTGEKVFLECVQDMDHENMFWYRQDPGLGLRLIYFSYDVKMKEKGDIPEGYSVSREKKERFSLILESASTNQTSMYLCASRGERRTDTQYFGPGTRLTVL.

This rearrangement joins TRBV5-1 to TRBJ2-7, with D tentatively TRBD2 (5 bases). The CDR3 runs 16 residues. From germline, CDR1 is SGHRS and CDR2 YFSETQ. The ends were cut back, 3 bases at V and 4 bases at J, with 20 bases in the middle. Here the CDR3 DNA reads TGCGCCAGCAGCTCCGCTAGTCCGGGGTTAGTGTACGAGCAGTACTTC. As protein: CASSSASPGLVYEQYF.

This clone has only a few counts. This chain links TRBV19 with TRBJ2-5, with D perhaps given as TRBD1 or TRBD2 (5 bases each). Trimming removed 2 bases from V and 5 bases from J, with 12 bases in between. This CDR3 region has 14 residues. The germline gives CDR1 LNHDA, CDR2 SQIVND (reference sequence). The DNA of the CDR3 is TGTGCCAGTAGTATACGGGCAGGGACCGAGACCCAGTACTTC. Residues: CASSIRAGTETQYF.